A single sample is the source of the 12 T cell receptor beta chains below, sequenced in a study of Tregs in tolerant kidney transplant recipients. Measured with immunoSEQ multiplex PCR; TCRdb has only the in-frame clones, and not every one. The data show about 69,000 clones, with 85% to 90% seen just once and more than 0.35% held by the top ten. Here the sequenced sample was CD4+ T cells from blood, taken before the transplant. The receptors were gathered from a human donor who received a combined kidney and bone marrow transplant.

The chain has TRBV7-2 and TRBJ1-5; D is unresolved. Trimming shortened V by 6 bases and J by 4 bases, and 10 bases separated the two germline ends. Germline-derived CDR1 and CDR2 are SGHTA and FQGNSA. CDR3 length: 13 residues. The CDR3 spells CASSGQTNQPQHF. The DNA of the CDR3 is TGTGCCAGCAGTGGTCAGACAAATCAGCCCCAGCATTTT. Supplemented by reference TRBV7-2 and TRBJ1-5, the full variable domain reads GAGVSQSPSNKVTEKGKDVELRCDPISGHTALYWYRQSLGQGLEFLIYFQGNSAPDKSGLPSDRFSAERTGGSVSTLTIQRTQQEDSAVYLCASSGQTNQPQHFGDGTRLSIL.

This chain uses TRBV4-2 with TRBJ1-5; 12 positions match TRBD1. Germline V gene sequence: CDR1 LGHNA, CDR2 YNFKEQ. The CDR3 runs to 18 residues. Trimming removed 2 bases from V and 0 bases from J; junction bases left unmatched: 5. The CDR3: CASSQLGQGALSNQPQHF. CDR3 coding DNA: TGTGCCAGCAGCCAACTGGGACAGGGGGCACTTAGCAATCAGCCCCAGCATTTT.

CDR3 sequence: CASSNRGREQYF. For the CDR3, the DNA is TGTGCCAGCAGTAACCGTGGTCGGGAGCAGTACTTC. This chain connects TRBV6-5 to TRBJ2-7; D unclear. CDR1 is MNHEY and CDR2 is SVGAGI in the germline V gene. This CDR3 region has 12 residues. V gave up 5 bases and J gave up 7 bases, with 12 bases separating them.

V and J are TRBV9 and TRBJ2-5; maybe TRBD1 (5 bases). This CDR3 is built from 16 residues. V was shortened by 0 bases and J by 5 bases, with 17 bases between the two germline ends. CDR1 is SGDLS and CDR2 is YYNGEE in the germline V gene. The CDR3: CASSVAPGSGWETQYF. CDR3 DNA sequence: TGTGCCAGCAGCGTAGCGCCAGGGTCAGGTTGGGAGACCCAGTACTTC. Full variable domain (remainder filled in from reference TRBV9 and TRBJ2-5): DSGVTQTPKHLITATGQRVTLRCSPRSGDLSVYWYQQSLDQGLQFLIQYYNGEERAKGNILERFSAQQFPDLHSELNLSSLELGDSALYFCASSVAPGSGWETQYFGPGTRLLVL.

The rearrangement links TRBV18 to TRBJ1-4, with TRBD1 identical over 7 bases. Germline CDR1 is KGHSH and CDR2 is LQKENI. V lost 2 bases to trimming and J lost 9 bases; unmatched junction nucleotides: 9. This CDR3 contains 15 residues. The CDR3 bases are TGTGCCAGCTCACCATCTGACAGGGTTGGCCAAAAACTGTTTTTT. It yields the protein CASSPSDRVGQKLFF.

V gene TRBV19 combines with J gene TRBJ2-6, with a possible D match to TRBD2 (6 bases). CDR3 length: 16 amino acids. The V end was cut by 4 bases, the J end by 2 bases, with 12 bases between. CDR1 LNHDA and CDR2 SQIVND come from the germline V gene (reference sequence). The CDR3 loop reads CASSKLGGAGANVLTF. In DNA, the CDR3 is TGTGCCAGTAGTAAGCTTGGAGGGGCTGGGGCCAACGTCCTGACTTTC.

V is TRBV18 and J is TRBJ2-7; TRBD1 agrees at 8 bases. Trimming cost V 5 bases and J 11 bases; bases outside gene matches: 5. The V gene's germline CDR1 is KGHSH and CDR2 LQKENI. The CDR3 is 11 amino acids. The CDR3 region is CASSSGQVEYF. As DNA, the CDR3 is TGTGCCAGCTCATCGGGACAGGTAGAGTACTTC.

The chain has TRBV18 and TRBJ2-3; D perhaps matches TRBD2 (6 bases). Germline V lookup: CDR1 KGHSH, CDR2 LQKENI. The CDR3 runs 14 residues. V was trimmed by 3 bases and J by 4 bases, leaving 11 bases between them. The CDR3 DNA reads as TGTGCCAGCTCACCTCCGACTAGTCCAGATACGCAGTATTTT. This gives the protein CASSPPTSPDTQYF.

In its sample, this clone was seen once. The rearrangement joins TRBV25-1 to TRBJ1-5; a possible D gene is TRBD1 (6 bases). Germline loops: CDR1 MGHDK, CDR2 SYGVNS. Trimming removed 4 bases at V and 6 bases at J, with 19 bases between. This CDR3 has 16 residues. This CDR3 reads CASSGLRGGESQPQHF. Here the CDR3 DNA reads TGTGCCAGCAGTGGCTTGAGGGGGGGTGAGAGTCAGCCCCAGCATTTT.

The gene calls are TRBV28 and TRBJ1-2, with 8 bases lining up with TRBD1. V was clipped by 5 bases and J by 1 base; unmatched bases: 6. CDR1 MDHEN and CDR2 SYDVKM come from the germline V gene. The CDR3 runs to 15 residues. The DNA for the CDR3 is TGTGCCAGCAGTACCCCCGGACAGGGTAACTATGGCTACACCTTC. Its protein product is CASSTPGQGNYGYTF.

The chain employs TRBV27 and TRBJ2-6; D perhaps matches TRBD2 (6 bases). CDR3 length: 18 residues. The V end lost 0 bases, the J end lost 0 bases, and 12 bases lay between the germline ends. Germline CDR1 reads MNHEY; CDR2 reads SMNVEV (reference sequence). CDR3 bases: TGTGCCAGCAGTTTATCGGGAGGAAAGTACTCTGGGGCCAACGTCCTGACTTTC. Its translation: CASSLSGGKYSGANVLTF.

This chain links TRBV9 with TRBJ2-5, with D maybe TRBD1 (6 bases). Germline assignment: CDR1 SGDLS and CDR2 YYNGEE. This CDR3 is built from 15 residues. Trimming left V 6 bases short and J 3 bases short, with 18 bases between. The CDR3 DNA follows: TGTGCCAGCATAAACCCAGGACAGAAAAAAGAGACCCAGTACTTC. It specifies CASINPGQKKETQYF.